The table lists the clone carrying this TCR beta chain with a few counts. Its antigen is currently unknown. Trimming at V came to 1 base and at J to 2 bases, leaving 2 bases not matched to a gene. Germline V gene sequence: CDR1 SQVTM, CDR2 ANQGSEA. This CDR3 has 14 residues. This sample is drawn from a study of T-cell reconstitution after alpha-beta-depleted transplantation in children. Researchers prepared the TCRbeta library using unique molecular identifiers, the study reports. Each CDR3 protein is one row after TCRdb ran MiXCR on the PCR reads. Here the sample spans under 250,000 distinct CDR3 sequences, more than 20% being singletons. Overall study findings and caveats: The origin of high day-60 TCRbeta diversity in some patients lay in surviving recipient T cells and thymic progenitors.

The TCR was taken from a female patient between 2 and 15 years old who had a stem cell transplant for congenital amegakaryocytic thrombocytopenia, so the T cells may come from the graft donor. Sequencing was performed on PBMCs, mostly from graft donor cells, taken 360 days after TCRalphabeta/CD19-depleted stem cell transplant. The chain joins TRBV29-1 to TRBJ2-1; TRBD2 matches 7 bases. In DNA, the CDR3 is TGCAGCGTTGAAGGGCGGGAGCCCTACAATGAGCAGTTCTTC. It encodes CSVEGREPYNEQFF.